This TCR beta chain originates from a study of blood T cell repertoires in COVID-19 (dated by TCRdb to between 2020 and 2021). Regarding the complete study: Samples from collaborators originated in the United States, Italy and Spain and spanned both the acute and convalescent phases of COVID-19. The prospective study material was composed of cDNA or gDNA derived from T cells, B-cell-depleted T cells, or PBMCs. The dataset comprised deeply sampled blood TCRbeta repertoires from subjects exposed to, actively infected with, or recovered from COVID-19. The repertoires were made available in a free public database intended to serve as a resource for research on the immune response to SARS-CoV-2. Samples were obtained from the ongoing ImmuneRACE study (first 160 participants) and from 1,254 subjects provided by 6 global collaborators. The sample metadata nearly always contained a de-identified subject ID, COVID-19 status, age in years and sex. HLA class I and class II types, where available, came from metadata supplied by the sample provider rather than from assay-based typing. Study-wide conclusions, independent of this receptor: The amount of clinical and demographic metadata varied by source and participant and was provided uncurated.

The immunoSEQ Assay, a bias-controlled multiplex PCR, was used to amplify TCRbeta CDR3 regions from genomic DNA. In the original analysis: Within the assay, amplification of reference gene primers was used to estimate how many nucleated cells each sample contained. To quantify the absolute abundance of each unique TCRbeta CDR3 rearrangement, sequence reads were collapsed and filtered. For each sample, productive Simpson clonality was calculated as the square root of Simpson's diversity index over productive rearrangements. TCRdb took over this immuneACCESS table, retaining in-frame rearrangements with V and J assigned. Such tables are incomplete; in checked studies, under half of the missing clones stem from an unresolved V gene, and the remainder is unexplained. V, J and clone size reflect that table, while D and trimming were determined from the DNA. The sample table shows roughly 250,000 clones, and roughly 86% are seen once. The ten largest clones take up about 10% of the sample.

The germline V gene provides CDR1 MNHNS and CDR2 SASEGT. V lost 3 bases and J lost 8 bases; the stretch between them is 13 bases long. Spanning cysteine to phenylalanine, the CDR3 consists of 13 amino acids. The entry retains the CDR3 DNA only, 39 bases that are in frame from base 1. A note on this clone: The specificity of this receptor is unknown. Per-nucleotide qualities are absent, and no much larger clonotype sits a single base away.

A second Seattle source provided samples from volunteer blood donors who had recovered from COVID-19. Whole blood was collected in K2EDTA tubes by collaborating institutions according to the institutions' own protocols. For TCRbeta analysis, collaborators shipped samples as frozen whole blood, isolated PBMCs, or DNA extracted from either of those sample types. The chain was built from TRBV6-1 and TRBJ1-2; possibly the D gene is TRBD1, per 5 matching bases. Sequenced: peripheral blood. This sequence was found in a man aged 40-49 years who had recovered from COVID-19. CDR3 loop: CASSDRVAWGYTF. DNA sequence: TGTGCCAGCAGTGACAGGGTCGCTTGGGGCTACACCTTC.